The sequence of this TCR beta chain was determined in a study of blood T cell repertoires in COVID-19. Study-level information: Sites in the United States, Italy and Spain provided acute and convalescent COVID-19 samples. PBMCs, B-cell-depleted T cells, or T cells were the source of the cDNA or gDNA that made up the material.

The CDR3 is 19 residues long. Germline CDR1 is SGHVS and CDR2 is FNYEAQ. Trimming took 6 bases from V and 3 from J; bases not matched to a gene: 14. As handled by the study authors: Amplified reference gene primers provided the basis for estimating nucleated cell counts. Only in-frame clones appear in the TCRdb table, and some are missing; sequencing was by immunoSEQ multiplex PCR. V, J and clone size are those of that table, while D and trimming were read from the DNA. The table has 60,000 to 85,000 clones, approximately 92% seen once. The TCR sequence derives from a woman aged 45 to 65 with active COVID-19. The sequenced sample was peripheral blood. The chain links TRBV7-6 to TRBJ2-5; TRBD2 matches at 15 bases. This CDR3 is CASSLGLAGGSWVEETQYF. DNA for the CDR3: TGTGCCAGCAGTCTGGGACTAGCGGGAGGAAGTTGGGTCGAAGAGACCCAGTACTTC.